This T cell receptor (beta chain) was recovered during a study of pediatric ulcerative colitis. Looking at the study overall: Seven or eight patients showed pancolitis and two showed left-sided colitis.

The CDR3 covers 13 residues. With 9 bases clipped from V and 4 bases from J, the junction kept 4 bases outside the gene matches. Germline CDR1 is LNHDA and CDR2 is SQIVND (reference sequence). Study-wide results and limits: In rectum, acute severe colitis had expanded clones and less diversity.

Regarding this clone: The antigen remains undetermined.

Colonoscopy and blood draw happened at the same time. Measured with immunoSEQ multiplex PCR; TCRdb has only the in-frame clones, and not every one. This sample has about 36,000 clones, with over 65% found just once. This chain links TRBV19 with TRBJ2-1; 9 bases agree with TRBD2. The receptor's source is a girl aged 5-17 years with moderate ulcerative colitis. The specimen sequenced was blood. CDR3: CASRLAGYNEQFF. DNA of the CDR3: TGTGCCAGCAGGCTAGCGGGGTACAATGAGCAGTTCTTC.